The 9 T cell receptor beta chains reported below all come from one sample, sequenced in a study of PD-1 blockade in classical Hodgkin lymphoma. Profiled with immunoSEQ multiplex PCR; TCRdb holds only in-frame clones, not every one. The sample lists some 65,000 clones; 71% were seen once. Every patient relapsed after autologous stem cell transplantation, and brentuximab vedotin exposure varied. The material was peripheral blood mononuclear cells (PBMCs), obtained before the second cycle of nivolumab. These receptors all come from a human donor with classical Hodgkin lymphoma.

The count of this clone is one. The CDR3 sequence is CASRPGGRLDEQYF. CDR3 sequence (DNA): TGTGCCAGCAGGCCCGGGGGGCGCTTGGACGAGCAGTACTTC. The chain links TRBV27 to TRBJ2-7; D possibly corresponds to TRBD2 (7 bases). Germline CDR1 and CDR2: MNHEY and SMNVEV (reference sequence). V lost 6 bases to trimming and J lost 5 bases, with 17 bases between them. This CDR3 spans 14 amino acids.

The rearrangement joins TRBV6-6 to TRBJ2-2, with D possibly being TRBD1 or TRBD2 (5 bases each). CDR3 size: 13 residues. V lost 8 bases and J lost 3, with 10 bases in between. CDR1 and CDR2 (germline): MNHNY, SVGAGI (reference sequence). CDR3 in amino acids: CASLEGYTGELFF. As DNA, the CDR3 is TGTGCCAGCCTCGAGGGGTACACCGGGGAGCTGTTTTTT.

The chain uses TRBV7-8 and TRBJ1-2, with D unresolved. V lost 0 bases and J 4 bases, leaving 9 bases between the germline ends. Germline CDR1 reads SGHVS; CDR2 reads FQNEAQ. The CDR3 sequence is 14 residues long. The CDR3 region is CASSLAAESYGYTF. DNA for the CDR3: TGTGCCAGCAGCTTAGCGGCGGAATCCTATGGCTACACCTTC.

This sequence joins TRBV5-1 and TRBJ1-1, with D maybe TRBD1 (5 bases). Per germline, CDR1 SGHRS and CDR2 YFSETQ. The V gene lost 4 bases and the J gene lost 11 bases, with 15 bases spanning the gap. This CDR3 contains 12 residues. In DNA, the CDR3 is TGCGCCAGCAGCCAAGGGGCGGGCCCGGCTTTCTTT. Translated: CASSQGAGPAFF.

CDR3: CASSLRQVATNEKLFF. Here the CDR3 DNA reads TGCGCCAGCAGCTTGAGACAAGTCGCAACTAATGAAAAACTGTTTTTT. The chain combines TRBV5-1 with TRBJ1-4, with no clear D. The V end was cut by 1 base, the J end by 0 bases, with 10 bases between. The V gene's germline CDR1 is SGHRS and CDR2 YFSETQ. This CDR3 is built from 16 residues.

CDR3 region: CASSMGLARSYEQYF. The CDR3 DNA reads as TGTGCCAGTAGTATGGGACTAGCGAGATCCTACGAGCAGTACTTC. The chain couples TRBV19 to TRBJ2-7, with TRBD2 matching 10 bases. V was pared by 3 bases and J by 1 base, with 3 bases of the junction left unmatched. The CDR3 contains 15 residues. Germline CDR1 is LNHDA and CDR2 is SQIVND (reference sequence). Combining the CDR3 with reference TRBV19 and TRBJ2-7 gives the whole variable domain DGGITQSPKYLFRKEGQNVTLSCEQNLNHDAMYWYRQDPGQGLRLIYYSQIVNDFQKGDIAEGYSVSREKKESFPLTVTSAQKNPTAFYLCASSMGLARSYEQYFGPGTRLTVT.

Judged by abundance, this clone is medium-sized. The genes are TRBV9 and TRBJ2-1; D call uncertain. The CDR3 consists of 14 residues. V lost 2 bases and J lost 5, with 11 bases in between. Germline V gives CDR1 SGDLS, CDR2 YYNGEE. For the CDR3, the DNA is TGTGCCAGCAGCGTGGGTCTAGGCCACAATGAGCAGTTCTTC. Translating it yields CASSVGLGHNEQFF.

V and J are TRBV4-1 and TRBJ1-3; 7 positions match TRBD1. From germline, CDR1 is MGHRA and CDR2 YSYEKL. This CDR3 contains 19 residues. Trimming at V came to 0 bases and at J to 0 bases, leaving 11 bases not matched to a gene. The CDR3 region has the DNA TGCGCCAGCAGCCAAGATAGGGTGGGACAGAGTTTCTCTGGAAACACCATATATTTT. It yields the protein CASSQDRVGQSFSGNTIYF.

The gene calls are TRBV4-2 and TRBJ2-7; 8 nucleotides agree with TRBD1. Trimming at V came to 0 bases and at J to 0 bases, leaving 1 base not matched to a gene. This CDR3 region has 15 residues. The V gene's germline CDR1 is LGHNA and CDR2 YNFKEQ. Here the CDR3 reads CASSQDRGHSYEQYF. The CDR3 coding sequence is TGTGCCAGCAGCCAAGACAGGGGGCACTCCTACGAGCAGTACTTC.